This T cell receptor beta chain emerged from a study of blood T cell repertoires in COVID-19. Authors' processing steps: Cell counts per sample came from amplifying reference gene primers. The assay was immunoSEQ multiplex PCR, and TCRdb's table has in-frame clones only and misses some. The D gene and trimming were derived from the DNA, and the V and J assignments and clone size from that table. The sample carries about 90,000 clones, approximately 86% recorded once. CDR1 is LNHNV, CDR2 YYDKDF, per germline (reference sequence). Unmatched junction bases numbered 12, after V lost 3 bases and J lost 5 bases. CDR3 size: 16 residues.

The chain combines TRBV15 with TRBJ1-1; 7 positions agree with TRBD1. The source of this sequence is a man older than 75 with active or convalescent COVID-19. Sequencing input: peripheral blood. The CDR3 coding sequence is TGTGCCACCAGCAGGGAAGTACAGGGGAGGAGGACTGAAGCTTTCTTT. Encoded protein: CATSREVQGRRTEAFF.